The entry that follows covers one T cell receptor (beta chain) sequence. Profiled with immunoSEQ multiplex PCR; TCRdb holds only in-frame clones, not every one. Here the sample spans several thousand clones, over 60% being singletons. These data are taken from a study of neoadjuvant anti-PD-1 for oral cavity cancer. The V end lost 3 bases, the J end lost 4 bases, and 16 bases lay between the germline ends. Germline assignment: CDR1 MDHEN and CDR2 SYDVKM. The CDR3 is 15 residues long. This specimen was PBMCs, taken before nivolumab (anti-PD-1) treatment. The sequence derives from a person aged 35-79 years with oral cavity squamous cell carcinoma. The chain couples TRBV28 to TRBJ2-7; D possibly corresponds to TRBD1 (6 bases). Written as DNA, the CDR3 is TGTGCCAGCAGTTTGGCAGGGGCGGATGTATACGAGCAGTACTTC. This codes for CASSLAGADVYEQYF.